The T cell receptor beta chain under discussion was sequenced for a study of regulatory T cells in long-lasting Graves disease. Comments on this clonotype: A much larger clone lies a single base off, so this may be a read error.

The V end lost 2 bases, the J end lost 4 bases, and 2 bases lay between the germline ends. Per the germline V gene, CDR1 is LGHDT and CDR2 is YNNKEL (reference sequence). The CDR3 has 12 amino acids. Libraries of TCR beta came from iRepertoire HTBI primers plus Arm-PCR of CDR3 regions. TCRdb analysed the multiplex PCR reads with MiXCR anew, one entry per CDR3 protein. The sample contains about 330,000 distinct CDR3 sequences, 15% to 20% of which appear only once. Sample time point: newly diagnosed GD, antithyroid drugs for less than 3 months. Isolated PBMC RNA provided the starting material for the TCR library. The same sample was also used in a study of T cells in Graves' hyperthyroidism and ophthalmopathy.

Sample: peripheral blood mononuclear cells (PBMCs), taken at new diagnosis, from a patient treated with antithyroid drugs. The clonotype originates from a woman between 18 and 30 years old with Graves disease. The chain links TRBV3-1 to TRBJ2-2, with unresolved D. The CDR3 sequence: CASSQRTGELFF. CDR3 coding DNA: TGTGCCAGCAGCCAACGCACCGGGGAGCTGTTTTTT. Looking up the rest from reference TRBV3-1 and TRBJ2-2 gives the full variable domain: DTAVSQTPKYLVTQMGNDKSIKCEQNLGHDTMYWYKQDSKKFLKIMFSYNNKELIINETVPNRFSPKSPDKAHLNLHINSLELGDSAVYFCASSQRTGELFFGEGSRLTVL.